This TCR beta chain was identified during a study of shared clonotypes between healthy human individuals. Study-wide results and limits: With four donors compared, roughly 4.9% of naive CD4 clonotypes were shared. Expectations were that clonotype sharing among donors would be affected by sequencing depth.

Using immunoSEQ multiplex PCR, the repertoire was profiled, and TCRdb retains in-frame clones only, with some absent. The table lists about 1,500,000 clones, around 97% of them singletons, with 1% to 1.5% in the top ten. Comment on this clone: The antigen is undetermined.

The V gene's germline CDR1 is SGHTA and CDR2 FQGNSA. V lost 8 bases to trimming and J lost 8 bases, with 30 bases between them. CDR3 length: 17 amino acids. J is TRBJ2-5 and V is TRBV7-2; maybe TRBD2 (6 bases). Specimen: naive CD4+ T cells sorted from blood. Subset meaning: CD45RA+ positively selected. The source of this sequence is a man aged 25-40 years in good health. This chain's CDR3 is CASRILGEAVGPSTQYF. Here the CDR3 DNA reads TGTGCCAGCCGTATTTTGGGGGAGGCGGTGGGGCCTAGCACCCAGTACTTC.